This T cell receptor beta chain was found in a study of lymphopenia after photon versus proton radiotherapy (dated by TCRdb to between 2018 and 2021). As for the study more broadly: In patients with gastrointestinal tumors who developed high-grade lymphopenia, the study compared the immunological effects of photon radiation therapy with those of proton radiation therapy. The 15 to 20 patients in the cohort had gastrointestinal tumors, were treated with either photon or proton therapy, and subsequently developed lymphopenia. The goal of the study was to characterize the differences between the two radiation modalities in how they affect the immune system.

Concerning this clone itself: Its antigen is still unknown. The sample holds no much larger clone one base away, and base qualities are not on file.

Library preparation was by the immunoSEQ multiplex PCR assay. Alongside multiparametric flow cytometry, deep sequencing of rearranged TCR beta loci was used to profile the T cell repertoires. Imported from immuneACCESS, the table was reduced by TCRdb to in-frame sequences with V and J called. These copies leave out some clones; in studies compared against another copy, an unresolved V gene accounts for under half, and the cause of the remainder is not known. A total of 20,000 to 30,000 clones appear in this sample, around 83% of them only once. Together, the top ten hold 5.2% of the sample. What the authors observed across the whole study: After the lymphocyte count nadir, repertoires from photon-treated patients showed oligoclonal expansion, particularly of CD8+ Temra cells, and this expansion drove the decline in diversity. The survival association was assessed only in patients who died, and the authors presented better survival with proton therapy as a possibility rather than a demonstrated result. Proton-treated patients stayed relatively stable during treatment, while photon-treated patients lost naive T cells and TCR diversity and gained effector/memory populations. Across the cohort, among patients who died, a greater drop in TCR diversity after the nadir was inversely correlated with overall survival time.

The sample here was peripheral blood, taken from a patient treated with photon-based radiotherapy. The source of this sequence is a young man with gastric cancer.

The CDR3: CASSEMYYEAFF. The bases are TGTGCCAGCAGTGAGATGTACTATGAAGCTTTCTTT. The sequence links TRBV2 to TRBJ1-1; no D segment can be confidently identified. Including cysteine and phenylalanine, the CDR3 has 12 amino acids. Of all the DNA, just the CDR3 is kept, 36 bases in frame from base 1. Trimming at the junction amounts to 3 bases on V and 7 bases on J, and the germline ends lie 9 bases apart. CDR1 and CDR2, per the germline V gene, are SNHLY and FYNNEI. Beyond the CDR3, the reference TRBV2 and TRBJ1-1 genes provide the residues; the full variable domain reads: EPEVTQTPSHQVTQMGQEVILRCVPISNHLYFYWYRQILGQKVEFLVSFYNNEISEKSEIFDDQFSVERPDGSNFTLKIRSTKLEDSAMYFCASSEMYYEAFFGQGTRLTVV.